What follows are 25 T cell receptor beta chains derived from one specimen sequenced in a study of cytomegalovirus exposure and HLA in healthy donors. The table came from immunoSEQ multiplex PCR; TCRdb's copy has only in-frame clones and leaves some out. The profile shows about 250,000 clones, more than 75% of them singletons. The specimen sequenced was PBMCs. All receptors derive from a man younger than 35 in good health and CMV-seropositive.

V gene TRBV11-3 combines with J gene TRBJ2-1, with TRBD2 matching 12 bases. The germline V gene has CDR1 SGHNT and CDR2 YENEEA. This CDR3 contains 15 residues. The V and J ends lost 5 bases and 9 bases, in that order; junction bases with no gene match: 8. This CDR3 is CASSRTPTSGGEQFF. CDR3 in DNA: TGTGCCAGCAGCCGAACCCCGACTAGCGGGGGTGAGCAGTTCTTC.

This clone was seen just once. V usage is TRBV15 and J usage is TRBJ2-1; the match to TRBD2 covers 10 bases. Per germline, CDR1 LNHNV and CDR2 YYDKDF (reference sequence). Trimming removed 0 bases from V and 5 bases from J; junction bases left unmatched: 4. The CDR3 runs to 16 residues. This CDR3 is CATSRDRLAGDNEQFF. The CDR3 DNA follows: TGTGCCACCAGCAGAGATCGCCTAGCGGGAGACAATGAGCAGTTCTTC.

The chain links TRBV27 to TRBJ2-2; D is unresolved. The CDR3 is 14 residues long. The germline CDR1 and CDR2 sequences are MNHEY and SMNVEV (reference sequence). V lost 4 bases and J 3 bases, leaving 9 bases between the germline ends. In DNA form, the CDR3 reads TGTGCCAGCAGTTCGAACATATACACCGGGGAGCTGTTTTTT. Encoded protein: CASSSNIYTGELFF.

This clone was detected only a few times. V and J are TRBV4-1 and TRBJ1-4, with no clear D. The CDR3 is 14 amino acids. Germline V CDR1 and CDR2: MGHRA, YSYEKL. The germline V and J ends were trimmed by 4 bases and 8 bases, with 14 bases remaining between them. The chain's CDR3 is CASSPTVGGEKLFF. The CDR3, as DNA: TGCGCCAGCAGCCCCACAGTGGGAGGGGAAAAACTGTTTTTT.

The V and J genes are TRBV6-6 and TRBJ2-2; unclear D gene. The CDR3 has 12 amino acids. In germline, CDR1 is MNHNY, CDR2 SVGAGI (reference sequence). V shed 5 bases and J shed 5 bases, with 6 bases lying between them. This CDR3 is CASSTITGELFF. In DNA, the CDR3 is TGTGCCAGCAGTACTATTACCGGGGAGCTGTTTTTT.

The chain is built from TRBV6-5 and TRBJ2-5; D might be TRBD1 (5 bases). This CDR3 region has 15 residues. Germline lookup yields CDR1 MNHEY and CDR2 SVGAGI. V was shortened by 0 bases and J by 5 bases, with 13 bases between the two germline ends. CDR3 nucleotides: TGTGCCAGCAGTTACTCGACAGCAAGGGTTGAGACCCAGTACTTC. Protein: CASSYSTARVETQYF.

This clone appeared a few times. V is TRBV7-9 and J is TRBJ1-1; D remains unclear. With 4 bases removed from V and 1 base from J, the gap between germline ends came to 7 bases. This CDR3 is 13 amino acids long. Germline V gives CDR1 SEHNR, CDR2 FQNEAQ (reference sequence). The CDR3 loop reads CASSSQPNTEAFF. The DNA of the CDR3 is TGTGCCAGCAGCTCGCAACCGAACACTGAAGCTTTCTTT.

Here the CDR3 reads CASSARTGDGYTF. CDR3 DNA: TGTGCCAGCAGCGCCCGGACAGGGGACGGCTACACCTTC. The V gene is TRBV7-2, the J gene TRBJ1-2; 9 bases fit TRBD1. The germline V gene has CDR1 SGHTA and CDR2 FQGNSA. V dropped 5 bases and J dropped 8; count of bases not matched to a gene: 6. The CDR3 consists of 13 residues.

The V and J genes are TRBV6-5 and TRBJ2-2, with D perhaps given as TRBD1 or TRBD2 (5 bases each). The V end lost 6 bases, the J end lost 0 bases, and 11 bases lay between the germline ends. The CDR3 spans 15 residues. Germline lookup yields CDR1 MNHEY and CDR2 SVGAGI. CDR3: CASSPGATNTGELFF. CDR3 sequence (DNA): TGTGCCAGCAGCCCCGGGGCCACGAACACCGGGGAGCTGTTTTTT.

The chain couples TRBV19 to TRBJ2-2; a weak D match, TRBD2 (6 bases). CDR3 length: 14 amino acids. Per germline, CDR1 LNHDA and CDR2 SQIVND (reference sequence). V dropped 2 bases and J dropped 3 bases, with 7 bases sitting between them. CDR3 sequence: CASSIWGDTGELFF. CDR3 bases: TGTGCCAGTAGTATATGGGGGGACACCGGGGAGCTGTTTTTT.

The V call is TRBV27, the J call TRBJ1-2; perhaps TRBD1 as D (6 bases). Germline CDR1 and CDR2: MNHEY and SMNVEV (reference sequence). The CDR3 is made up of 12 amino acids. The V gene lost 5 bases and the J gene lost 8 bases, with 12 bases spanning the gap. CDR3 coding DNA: TGTGCCAGCAGTGCACAGGGAGTCGGCTACACCTTC. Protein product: CASSAQGVGYTF.

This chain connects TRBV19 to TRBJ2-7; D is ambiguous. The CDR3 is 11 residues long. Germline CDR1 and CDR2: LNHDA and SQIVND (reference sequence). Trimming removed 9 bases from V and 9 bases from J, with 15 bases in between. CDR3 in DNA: TGTGCCAGCCCGACTGCTCGCGGGCAGTACTTC. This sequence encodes CASPTARGQYF.

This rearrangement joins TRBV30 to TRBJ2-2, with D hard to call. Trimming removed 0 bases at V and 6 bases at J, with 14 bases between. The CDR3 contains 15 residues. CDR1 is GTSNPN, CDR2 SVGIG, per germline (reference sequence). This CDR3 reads CAWSVLGLGSGELFF. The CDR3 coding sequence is TGTGCCTGGAGTGTATTGGGCCTCGGCTCCGGGGAGCTGTTTTTT.

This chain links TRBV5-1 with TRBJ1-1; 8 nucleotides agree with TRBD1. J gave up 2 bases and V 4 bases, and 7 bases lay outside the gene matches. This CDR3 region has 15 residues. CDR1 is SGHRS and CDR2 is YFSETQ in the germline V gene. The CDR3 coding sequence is TGCGCCAGCAGCGGAAGGACAGGGAGAAACACTGAAGCTTTCTTT. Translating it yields CASSGRTGRNTEAFF.

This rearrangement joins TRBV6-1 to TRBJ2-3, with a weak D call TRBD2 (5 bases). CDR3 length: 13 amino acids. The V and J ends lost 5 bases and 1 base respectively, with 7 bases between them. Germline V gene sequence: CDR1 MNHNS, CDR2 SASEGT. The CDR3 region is CASSMRGTDTQYF. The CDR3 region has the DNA TGTGCCAGCAGTATGCGGGGCACAGATACGCAGTATTTT.

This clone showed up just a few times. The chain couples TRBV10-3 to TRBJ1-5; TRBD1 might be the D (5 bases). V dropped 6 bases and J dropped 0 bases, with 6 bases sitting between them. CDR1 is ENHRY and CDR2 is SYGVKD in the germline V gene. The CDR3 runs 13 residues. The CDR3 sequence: CAIRGGSNQPQHF. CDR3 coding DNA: TGTGCCATCAGGGGGGGTAGCAATCAGCCCCAGCATTTT.

In DNA form, the CDR3 reads TGCGCCAGCAGCTTGTTCAGCGGGATCTACGAGCAGTACTTC. Translating gives CASSLFSGIYEQYF. This chain joins TRBV5-1 and TRBJ2-7; 7 bases are shared with TRBD2. CDR3 length equals 14 residues. The germline CDR1 and CDR2 sequences are SGHRS and YFSETQ. Losses at the gene ends were 1 base for V and 3 bases for J; bases not matched to a gene: 4.

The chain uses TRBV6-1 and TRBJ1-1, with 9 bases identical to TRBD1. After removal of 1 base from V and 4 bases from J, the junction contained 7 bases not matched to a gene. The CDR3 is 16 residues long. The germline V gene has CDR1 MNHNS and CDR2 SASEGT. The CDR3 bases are TGTGCCAGCAGTGAAGAAGTGGGACAGGGCGGCACTGAAGCTTTCTTT. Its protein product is CASSEEVGQGGTEAFF.

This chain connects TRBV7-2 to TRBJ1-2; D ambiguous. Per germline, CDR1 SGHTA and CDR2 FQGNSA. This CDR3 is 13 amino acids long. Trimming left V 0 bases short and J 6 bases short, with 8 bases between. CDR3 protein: CASSLALRDGYTF. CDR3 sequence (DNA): TGTGCCAGCAGCTTAGCGCTCCGGGATGGCTACACCTTC.

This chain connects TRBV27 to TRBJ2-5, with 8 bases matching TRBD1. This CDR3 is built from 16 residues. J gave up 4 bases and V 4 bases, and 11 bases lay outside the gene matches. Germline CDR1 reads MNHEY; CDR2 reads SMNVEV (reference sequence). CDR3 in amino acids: CASSSRGRIWGETQYF. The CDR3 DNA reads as TGTGCCAGCAGTTCCAGGGGGCGGATCTGGGGAGAGACCCAGTACTTC.

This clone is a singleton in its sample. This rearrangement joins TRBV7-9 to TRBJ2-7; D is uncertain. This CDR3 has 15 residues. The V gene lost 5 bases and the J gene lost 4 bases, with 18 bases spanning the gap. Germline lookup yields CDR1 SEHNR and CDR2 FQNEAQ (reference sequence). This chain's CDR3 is CASSMAVLGEYEQYF. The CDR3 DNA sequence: TGTGCCAGCAGCATGGCGGTCCTCGGTGAATACGAGCAGTACTTC.

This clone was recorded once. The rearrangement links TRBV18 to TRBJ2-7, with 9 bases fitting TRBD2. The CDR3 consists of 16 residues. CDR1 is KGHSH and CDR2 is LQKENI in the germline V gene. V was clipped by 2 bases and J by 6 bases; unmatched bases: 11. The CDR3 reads CASSPCVVAGVCEQYF. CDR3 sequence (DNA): TGTGCCAGCTCACCATGCGTGGTAGCGGGAGTCTGCGAGCAGTACTTC.

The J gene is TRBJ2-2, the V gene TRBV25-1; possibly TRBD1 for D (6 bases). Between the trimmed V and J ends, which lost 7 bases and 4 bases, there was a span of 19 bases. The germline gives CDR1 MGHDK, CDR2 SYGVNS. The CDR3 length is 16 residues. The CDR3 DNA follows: TGTGCCAGCACCCAGGGGAGAGGGGCGGGCACCGGGGAGCTGTTTTTT. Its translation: CASTQGRGAGTGELFF.

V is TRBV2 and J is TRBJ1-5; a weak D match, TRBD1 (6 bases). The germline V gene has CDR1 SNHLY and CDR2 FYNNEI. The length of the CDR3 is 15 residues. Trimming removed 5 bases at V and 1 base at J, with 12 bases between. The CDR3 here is CASSPMDSSNQPQHF. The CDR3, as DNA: TGTGCCAGCAGTCCAATGGACAGCAGCAATCAGCCCCAGCATTTT.

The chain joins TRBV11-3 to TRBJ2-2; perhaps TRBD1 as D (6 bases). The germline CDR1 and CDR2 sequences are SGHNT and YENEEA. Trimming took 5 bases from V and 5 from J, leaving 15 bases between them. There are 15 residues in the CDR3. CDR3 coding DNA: TGTGCCAGCAGCGCACAGGGAATGGGAACCGGGGAGCTGTTTTTT. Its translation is CASSAQGMGTGELFF.